These 19 T cell receptor beta chains were all obtained from the same sample, sequenced in a study of T cell responses to AZD1222 COVID-19 vaccine. Assay: immunoSEQ multiplex PCR; the TCRdb copy retains only in-frame clones and omits some. This sample carries fewer than 130,000 clones, less than 95% of them seen once, and the ten largest clones take about 3.1%. Material: peripheral blood, obtained 28 days after the second AZD1222 dose. The receptors originated from an adult who received the AZD1222 COVID-19 vaccine.

The chain has TRBV14 and TRBJ2-7, with 9 bases lining up with TRBD2. After removal of 1 base from V and 3 bases from J, the junction contained 4 bases not matched to a gene. Germline values: CDR1 SGHDN, CDR2 FVKESK. The length of the CDR3 is 15 residues. CDR3 coding DNA: TGTGCCAGCAGCCAAGGCGGGGGGGCCTTCTACGAGCAGTACTTC. Its protein is CASSQGGGAFYEQYF.

This rearrangement joins TRBV11-3 to TRBJ2-2; no reliable D call. Trimming left V 3 bases short and J 8 bases short, with 10 bases between. This CDR3 is 13 amino acids long. The germline CDR1 and CDR2 sequences are SGHNT and YENEEA. CDR3: CASSFWAEGELFF. The CDR3 coding sequence is TGTGCCAGCAGCTTCTGGGCGGAAGGGGAGCTGTTTTTT.

This clone appeared a few times. The V call is TRBV7-9, the J call TRBJ2-1, with D hard to call. The V gene's germline CDR1 is SEHNR and CDR2 FQNEAQ (reference sequence). The CDR3 runs to 14 residues. V lost 1 base to trimming and J lost 0 bases, with 4 bases between them. The CDR3: CASSLVSSYNEQFF. In DNA form, the CDR3 reads TGTGCCAGCAGCTTAGTGAGCTCCTACAATGAGCAGTTCTTC.

The chain uses TRBV11-2 and TRBJ1-5, with unresolved D. The CDR3 is made up of 18 amino acids. The germline V and J ends were trimmed by 1 base and 9 bases, with 25 bases remaining between them. The germline V gene encodes CDR1 SGHAT and CDR2 FQNNGV. The CDR3 is CASSLAPIGRVENWPQHF. CDR3 in DNA: TGTGCCAGCAGCTTAGCCCCGATAGGTAGAGTGGAAAATTGGCCCCAGCATTTT.

This chain connects TRBV6-1 to TRBJ2-3, with 11 bases matching TRBD2. The germline CDR1 and CDR2 sequences are MNHNS and SASEGT. This CDR3 is built from 19 residues. The V and J ends lost 4 bases and 5 bases, in that order; junction bases with no gene match: 17. Written as DNA, the CDR3 is TGTGCCAGCAGTGCACGAGGTATGGGTAGCGGGGGGGCCAGAGATACGCAGTATTTT. Translating it yields CASSARGMGSGGARDTQYF.

This clone was seen a single time. This chain uses TRBV9 with TRBJ2-2; D ambiguous. V was cut by 3 bases and J by 4 bases, with 10 bases left in between. The CDR3 sequence is 14 residues long. Germline V CDR1 and CDR2: SGDLS, YYNGEE. CDR3 region: CASSAWQSTGELFF. CDR3 nucleotides: TGTGCCAGCAGCGCCTGGCAATCCACCGGGGAGCTGTTTTTT. Variable domain in full (rest from reference TRBV9 and TRBJ2-2): DSGVTQTPKHLITATGQRVTLRCSPRSGDLSVYWYQQSLDQGLQFLIQYYNGEERAKGNILERFSAQQFPDLHSELNLSSLELGDSALYFCASSAWQSTGELFFGEGSRLTVL.

This chain connects TRBV7-9 to TRBJ1-2, with a possible D match to TRBD1 (5 bases). V lost 2 bases and J lost 8, with 24 bases in between. Looked up from germline, CDR1 is SEHNR and CDR2 is FQNEAQ (reference sequence). There are 17 residues in the CDR3. The CDR3 sequence is CASSLNNVRTRSRGYTF. As DNA, the CDR3 is TGTGCCAGCAGCTTAAATAACGTCAGGACACGCAGTAGAGGCTACACCTTC.

The rearrangement links TRBV5-5 to TRBJ1-1, with D perhaps matching TRBD1 (6 bases). Germline V CDR1 and CDR2: SGHKS, YYEKEE (reference sequence). This CDR3 region has 13 residues. V was clipped by 4 bases and J by 5 bases, with 12 bases between them. Here the CDR3 DNA reads TGTGCCAGCAGCGGTCAACAGGGAACTGAAGCTTTCTTT. Translating gives CASSGQQGTEAFF.

The chain couples TRBV6-5 to TRBJ1-1; D possibly corresponds to TRBD1 (6 bases). Germline V gene sequence: CDR1 MNHEY, CDR2 SVGAGI. The CDR3 has 15 residues. V gave up 5 bases and J gave up 0 bases, with 13 bases separating them. CDR3 nucleotides: TGTGCCAGCAGTCCCCGAGGGGGAATGAACACTGAAGCTTTCTTT. Translation gives CASSPRGGMNTEAFF.

The V call is TRBV24-1, the J call TRBJ1-3; 7 bases are shared with TRBD1. V shed 3 bases, J shed 3 bases, and the junction held 7 bases outside the gene matches. This CDR3 is 16 amino acids long. In germline, CDR1 is KGHDR, CDR2 SFDVKD. CDR3 residues: CATSDHDREYGNTIYF. CDR3 nucleotides: TGTGCCACCAGTGATCATGACAGGGAGTATGGAAACACCATATATTTT.

This chain uses TRBV11-2 with TRBJ2-5; D possibly corresponds to TRBD2 (7 bases). This CDR3 has 11 residues. Germline V gene lookup returns CDR1 SGHAT and CDR2 FQNNGV. V dropped 7 bases and J dropped 7 bases, with 10 bases sitting between them. CDR3 coding DNA: TGTGCCAGCACCCGGGGGGCGACCCAGTACTTC. This codes for CASTRGATQYF.

J is TRBJ1-3 and V is TRBV4-1; possibly TRBD1 for D (6 bases). The CDR3 loop spans 13 amino acids. The V end lost 3 bases, the J end lost 7 bases, and 10 bases lay between the germline ends. Germline V gene lookup returns CDR1 MGHRA and CDR2 YSYEKL. The CDR3 bases are TGCGCCAGCAGCCAGCTACAGGGTAACACCATATATTTT. This codes for CASSQLQGNTIYF.

The chain uses TRBV6-5 and TRBJ2-7; perhaps D is TRBD1 or TRBD2 (7 bases each). In germline, CDR1 is MNHEY, CDR2 SVGAGI. With 6 bases removed from V and 3 bases from J, the gap between germline ends came to 18 bases. CDR3 size: 15 residues. The CDR3 is CASSRAGGGNYEQYF. CDR3 in DNA: TGTGCCAGCAGCAGGGCAGGGGGGGGAAACTACGAGCAGTACTTC.

This clone was seen a few times. The chain is built from TRBV7-2 and TRBJ2-4; 10 bases map to TRBD2. The CDR3 runs 15 residues. The germline V gene has CDR1 SGHTA and CDR2 FQGNSA. After removal of 2 bases from V and 6 bases from J, the junction contained 4 bases not matched to a gene. The CDR3 reads CASSLQGTSVNIQYF. The CDR3 DNA sequence: TGTGCCAGCAGCTTACAGGGGACTAGCGTAAACATTCAGTACTTC.

The gene calls are TRBV10-3 and TRBJ1-2; 8 bases line up with TRBD1. The CDR3 has 15 residues. V lost 7 bases and J lost 8; bases outside the gene matches: 15. Germline CDR1 reads ENHRY; CDR2 reads SYGVKD. The chain's CDR3 is CAITTSGSGGQGYTF. The DNA of the CDR3 is TGTGCCATCACTACGTCGGGTTCAGGGGGCCAGGGCTACACCTTC.

This clone was seen a single time. The J gene is TRBJ1-5, the V gene TRBV6-5; 8 nucleotides align to TRBD1. After removal of 8 bases from V and 4 bases from J, the junction contained 4 bases not matched to a gene. The CDR3 is made up of 13 amino acids. Germline CDR1 and CDR2: MNHEY and SVGAGI. The CDR3 coding sequence is TGTGCCAGCGGTTGGACAGGGAATCAGCCCCAGCATTTT. Its translation is CASGWTGNQPQHF.

The chain has TRBV9 and TRBJ1-5, with TRBD1 identical over 11 bases. Germline CDR1 SGDLS, CDR2 YYNGEE. Losses at the gene ends were 4 bases for V and 6 bases for J; bases not matched to a gene: 6. The CDR3 has 15 amino acids. The CDR3: CASSRGQGGSQPQHF. The CDR3 DNA follows: TGTGCCAGCAGCCGGGGACAGGGGGGTTCTCAGCCCCAGCATTTT. Supplemented by reference TRBV9 and TRBJ1-5, the full variable domain reads DSGVTQTPKHLITATGQRVTLRCSPRSGDLSVYWYQQSLDQGLQFLIQYYNGEERAKGNILERFSAQQFPDLHSELNLSSLELGDSALYFCASSRGQGGSQPQHFGDGTRLSIL.

The DNA for the CDR3 is TGCGCCAGCAGCTGGAAAGGACTAGCGGGAACAGATACGCAGTATTTT. Translation gives CASSWKGLAGTDTQYF. J is TRBJ2-3 and V is TRBV5-1; 12 positions agree with TRBD2. There are 16 residues in the CDR3. With 3 bases clipped from V and 3 bases from J, the junction kept 5 bases outside the gene matches. The V gene's germline CDR1 is SGHRS and CDR2 YFSETQ.

The CDR3 coding sequence is TGTGCCAGCTCACCGATGGACATCTACGAGCAGTACTTC. Protein: CASSPMDIYEQYF. This rearrangement joins TRBV18 to TRBJ2-7; tentatively, D is TRBD1 (5 bases). With 3 bases removed from V and 3 bases from J, the gap between germline ends came to 9 bases. Germline V gene data show CDR1 as KGHSH and CDR2 as LQKENI. The CDR3 has 13 amino acids.